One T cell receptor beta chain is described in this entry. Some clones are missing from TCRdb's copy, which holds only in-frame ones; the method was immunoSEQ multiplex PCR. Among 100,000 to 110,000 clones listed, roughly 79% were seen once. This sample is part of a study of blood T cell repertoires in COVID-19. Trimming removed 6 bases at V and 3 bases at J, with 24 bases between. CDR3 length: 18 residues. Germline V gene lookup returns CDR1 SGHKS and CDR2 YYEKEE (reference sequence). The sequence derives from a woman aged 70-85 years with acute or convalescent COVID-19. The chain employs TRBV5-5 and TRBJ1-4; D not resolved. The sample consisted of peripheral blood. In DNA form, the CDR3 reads TGTGCCAGCACCTCGCTCGCGGGGTCAGGAGGGTCTAATGAAAAACTGTTTTTT. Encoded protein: CASTSLAGSGGSNEKLFF. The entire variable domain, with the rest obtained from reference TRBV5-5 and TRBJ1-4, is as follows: DAGVTQSPTHLIKTRGQQVTLRCSPISGHKSVSWYQQVLGQGPQFIFQYYEKEERGRGNFPDRFSARQFPNYSSELNVNALLLGDSALYLCASTSLAGSGGSNEKLFFGSGTQLSVL.